This T cell receptor (beta chain) emerged from a study of blood T cells in healthy people across ages (dated by TCRdb to between 2015 and 2017). Turning to the overall study: In model experiments, template switching captured about one uniquely barcoded TCR beta cDNA molecule for every two T cells. Using deep sequencing normalized with unique cDNA molecular identifiers, the study measured how TCR beta repertoire diversity changes with age. Two additional independent replicas of 1 million unique cDNA reads from the same blood draw were analyzed for two donors (one aged 18 to 29 and one aged 80 or older). Four age groups were formed from the donors: young (average approximately 16 years), middle-aged (around 40), aged (approximately 60) and long-lived (82). Donors of different ages were randomly distributed across sequencing lanes to avoid experimental bias. Results and caveats for the whole study, not just this receptor: There was a strong correlation between observed TCR beta diversity and the percentage of naive T cells measured by flow cytometry. Compared with the aged group, more naive CD4+ T cells, fewer expanded clones and increased TCR diversity were shown by the long-lived group, suggesting age selection. Since profiling was done on bulk unsorted PBMCs, naive and antigen-experienced compartments could not be conclusively compared. Estimates of total diversity from one million sequenced T cells were regarded as lower bounds and underestimates. Observed TCR beta diversity per million T cells fell roughly linearly with age, and a significant reduction was already apparent by age about 36. The CMV infection status of donors was not known, potentially confounding age-related changes in expanded clonotypes.

From the germline V gene, CDR1 is SQVTM and CDR2 is ANQGSEA. The junction shows trimming of 0 bases on V and 1 base on J, plus 10 bases between the germline ends. The CDR3, from cysteine to phenylalanine, totals 15 residues. Only the CDR3 region is kept as DNA, spanning 45 bases read in frame from base 1. Donors were approximately 42 systemically healthy Caucasian individuals from Russia aged 6 to 90 years. Each donor gave ten milliliters of peripheral blood, collected into EDTA-treated Vacutainer tubes. Ficoll-Paque density-gradient centrifugation was used to isolate PBMCs, with at least 6.5 million per sample. Total RNA, at least 6 micrograms per sample, was extracted from PBMCs with Trizol reagent. For every donor, flow cytometry on a PBMC aliquot measured the percentage of naive CD45RAhigh/CD27high T cells. Library prep was done by 5' RACE. The data were produced on an Illumina HiSeq 2500. A second PCR of roughly 6 to 12 cycles was run with a J-beta primer mix and a sample-barcoded 5' primer. A unique molecular identifier was introduced onto each TCR beta cDNA molecule by a template-switch 5' adaptor carrying 12 random nucleotides. At least 2.5 million CDR3-containing paired-end reads were obtained from each sample. First-strand cDNA was synthesized from all RNA with the Mint cDNA synthesis kit, primed by a TRBC-specific oligonucleotide. Following uracil-DNA glycosylase treatment, a first 18-cycle PCR with universal primers M1SS and BC2_uni_R was performed on all cDNA. In the source study's methods: Each sample was normalized by randomly selecting 1 million high-quality reads, each carrying a distinct molecular identifier. Instead of being binned into consensus sequences, reads that shared molecular identifiers were thrown out. CDR3 identification, clonotype clustering and error correction used MiTCR with a Q25 quality threshold and the strictest error-elimination algorithm. A nonparametric unseen species model with Euler transformation was used to estimate lower-bound total TCR beta diversity. TCRdb itself trimmed the public reads at Q25 with fastp, ran MiXCR and retained productive beta chains. When rows share a CDR3 protein, they turn into one entry using the most common DNA and genes. The V and J calls were determined by TCRdb, not by the authors. In this sample the table shows approximately 1.5 million distinct CDR3 sequences, approximately 39% of which occur a single time. In total, the top ten clones hold 4% of the sample.

A few counts support this clonotype. The target of this receptor is not known. No base quality information exists; no much larger clone differs at one position. In this chain, TRBV29-1 is recombined with TRBJ2-1; tentative D gene TRBD1, with 6 bases matching. This TCR came from a woman under 30 in good health. Sequencing used blood. The DNA sequence is TGCAGCGTTGAAGACTTGACAGGTTCCTACAATGAGCAGTTCTTC. This yields the protein CSVEDLTGSYNEQFF.